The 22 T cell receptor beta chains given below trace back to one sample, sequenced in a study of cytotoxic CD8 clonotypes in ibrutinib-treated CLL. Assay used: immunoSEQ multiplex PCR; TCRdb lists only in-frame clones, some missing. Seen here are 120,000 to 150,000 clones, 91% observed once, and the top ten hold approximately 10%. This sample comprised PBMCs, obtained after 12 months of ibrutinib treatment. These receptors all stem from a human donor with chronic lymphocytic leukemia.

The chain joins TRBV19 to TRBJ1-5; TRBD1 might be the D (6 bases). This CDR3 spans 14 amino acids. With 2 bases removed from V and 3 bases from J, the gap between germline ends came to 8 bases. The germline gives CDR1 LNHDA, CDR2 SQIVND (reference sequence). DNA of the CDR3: TGTGCCAGTAGTATAACAGGGTCCAATCAGCCCCAGCATTTT. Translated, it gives CASSITGSNQPQHF.

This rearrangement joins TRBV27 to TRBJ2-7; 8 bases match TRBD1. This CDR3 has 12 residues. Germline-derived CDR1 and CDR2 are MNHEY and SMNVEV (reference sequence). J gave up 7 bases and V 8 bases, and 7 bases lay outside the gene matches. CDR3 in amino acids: CASGQGMREQYF. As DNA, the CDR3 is TGTGCCAGCGGACAGGGTATGAGGGAGCAGTACTTC.

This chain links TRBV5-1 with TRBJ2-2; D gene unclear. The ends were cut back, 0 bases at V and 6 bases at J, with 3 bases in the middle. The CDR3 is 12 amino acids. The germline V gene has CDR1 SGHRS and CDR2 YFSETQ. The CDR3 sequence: CASSLVAGELFF. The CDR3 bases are TGCGCCAGCAGCTTGGTGGCCGGGGAGCTGTTTTTT.

The CDR3 DNA follows: TGTGCCAGCTCCGGGGGATTTACCAATCAGCCCCAGCATTTT. Translation gives CASSGGFTNQPQHF. The rearrangement joins TRBV18 to TRBJ1-5; weak D call: TRBD1 (5 bases). The CDR3 totals 14 residues. Germline CDR1 reads KGHSH; CDR2 reads LQKENI. V gave up 6 bases and J gave up 3 bases, with 12 bases separating them. Using reference TRBV18 and TRBJ1-5 for the parts outside the CDR3, the full variable domain is NAGVMQNPRHLVRRRGQEARLRCSPMKGHSHVYWYRQLPEEGLKFMVYLQKENIIDESGMPKERFSAEFPKEGPSILRIQQVVRGDSAAYFCASSGGFTNQPQHFGDGTRLSIL.

The CDR3 DNA sequence: TGTGCCAGTAGTATCCTTGCTGGGGCCAACGTCCTGACTTTC. Its translation: CASSILAGANVLTF. The rearrangement links TRBV19 to TRBJ2-6; D call uncertain. The length of the CDR3 is 14 residues. CDR1 is LNHDA, CDR2 SQIVND, per germline (reference sequence). Trimming pared 3 bases from V and 2 bases from J, leaving 5 bases between. Supplemented by reference TRBV19 and TRBJ2-6, the full variable domain reads DGGITQSPKYLFRKEGQNVTLSCEQNLNHDAMYWYRQDPGQGLRLIYYSQIVNDFQKGDIAEGYSVSREKKESFPLTVTSAQKNPTAFYLCASSILAGANVLTFGAGSRLTVL.

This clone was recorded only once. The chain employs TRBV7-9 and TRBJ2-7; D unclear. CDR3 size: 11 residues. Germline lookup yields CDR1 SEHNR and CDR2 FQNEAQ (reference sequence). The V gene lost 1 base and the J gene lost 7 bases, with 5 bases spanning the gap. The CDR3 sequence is CASSLDLEQYF. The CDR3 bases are TGTGCCAGCAGCTTAGACCTGGAGCAGTACTTC.

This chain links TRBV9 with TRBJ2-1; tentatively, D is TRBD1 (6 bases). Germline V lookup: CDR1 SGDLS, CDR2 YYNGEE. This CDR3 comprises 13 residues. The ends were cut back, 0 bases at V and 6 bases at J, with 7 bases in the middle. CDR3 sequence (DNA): TGTGCCAGCAGCGTAGACAGGGTCAATGAGCAGTTCTTC. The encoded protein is CASSVDRVNEQFF.

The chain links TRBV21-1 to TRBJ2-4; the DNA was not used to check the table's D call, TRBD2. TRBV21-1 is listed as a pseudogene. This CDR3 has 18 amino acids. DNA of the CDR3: TGTGCCAGCAGCAAAAGGGGGCGGGAGGGCCTCGTCAAAAACATTCAGTACTTC. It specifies CASSKRGREGLVKNIQYF.

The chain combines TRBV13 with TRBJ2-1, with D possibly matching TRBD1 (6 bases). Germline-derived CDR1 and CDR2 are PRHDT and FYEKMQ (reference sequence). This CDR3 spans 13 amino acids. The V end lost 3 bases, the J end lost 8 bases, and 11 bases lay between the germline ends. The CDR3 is CASSFRGWDEQFF. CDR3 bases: TGTGCCAGCAGCTTCAGGGGTTGGGATGAGCAGTTCTTC.

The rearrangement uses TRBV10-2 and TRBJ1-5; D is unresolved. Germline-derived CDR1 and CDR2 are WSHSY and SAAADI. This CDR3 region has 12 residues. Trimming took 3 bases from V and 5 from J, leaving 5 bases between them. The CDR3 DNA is TGCGCCAGCAGTGACAGCTATCAGCCCCAGCATTTT. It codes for CASSDSYQPQHF.

The CDR3 reads CASSPPGASYEQYF. The CDR3 region has the DNA TGTGCCAGCAGCCCCCCGGGGGCCTCCTACGAGCAGTACTTC. The chain couples TRBV7-9 to TRBJ2-7; D tentatively fits TRBD1 or TRBD2 (6 bases each). Germline CDR1 and CDR2: SEHNR and FQNEAQ (reference sequence). This CDR3 is 14 amino acids long. Trimming pared 5 bases from V and 0 bases from J, leaving 11 bases between.

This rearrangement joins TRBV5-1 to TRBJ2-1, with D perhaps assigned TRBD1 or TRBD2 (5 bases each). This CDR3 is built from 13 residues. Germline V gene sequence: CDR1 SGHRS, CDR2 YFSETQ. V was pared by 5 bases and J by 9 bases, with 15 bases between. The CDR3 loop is CASSSRDLGEQFF. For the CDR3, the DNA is TGCGCCAGCAGTTCCCGGGACCTTGGTGAGCAGTTCTTC.

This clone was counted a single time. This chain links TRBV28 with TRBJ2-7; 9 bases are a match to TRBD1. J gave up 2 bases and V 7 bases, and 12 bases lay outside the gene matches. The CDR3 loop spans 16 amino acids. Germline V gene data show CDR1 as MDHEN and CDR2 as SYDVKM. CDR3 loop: CASTTLGDRGAYEQYF. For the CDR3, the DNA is TGTGCCAGCACAACACTTGGCGACAGGGGGGCCTACGAGCAGTACTTC.

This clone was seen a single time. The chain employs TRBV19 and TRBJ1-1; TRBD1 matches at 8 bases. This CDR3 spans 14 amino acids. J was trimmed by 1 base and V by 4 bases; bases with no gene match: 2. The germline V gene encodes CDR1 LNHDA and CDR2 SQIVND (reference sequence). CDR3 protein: CASSTGGANTEAFF. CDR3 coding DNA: TGTGCCAGTAGTACAGGGGGCGCGAACACTGAAGCTTTCTTT.

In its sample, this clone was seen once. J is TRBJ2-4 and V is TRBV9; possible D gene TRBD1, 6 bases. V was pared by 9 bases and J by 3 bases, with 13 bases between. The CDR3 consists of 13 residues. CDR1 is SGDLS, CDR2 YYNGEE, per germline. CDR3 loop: CANNRESKNIQYF. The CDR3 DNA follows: TGTGCCAATAACAGGGAAAGCAAAAACATTCAGTACTTC.

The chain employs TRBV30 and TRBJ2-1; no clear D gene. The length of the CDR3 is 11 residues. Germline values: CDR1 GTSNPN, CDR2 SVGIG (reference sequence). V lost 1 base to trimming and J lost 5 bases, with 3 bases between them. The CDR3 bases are TGTGCCTGGAGTGGGAACAATGAGCAGTTCTTC. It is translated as CAWSGNNEQFF.

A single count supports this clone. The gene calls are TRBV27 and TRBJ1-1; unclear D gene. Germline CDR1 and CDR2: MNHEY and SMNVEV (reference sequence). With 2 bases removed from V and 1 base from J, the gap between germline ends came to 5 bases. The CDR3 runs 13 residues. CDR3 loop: CASSLKENTEAFF. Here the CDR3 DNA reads TGTGCCAGCAGTTTAAAGGAGAACACTGAAGCTTTCTTT.

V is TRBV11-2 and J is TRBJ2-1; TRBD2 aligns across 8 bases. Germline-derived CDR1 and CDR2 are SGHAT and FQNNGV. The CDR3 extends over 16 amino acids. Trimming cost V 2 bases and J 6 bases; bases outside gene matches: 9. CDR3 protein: CASSLLSGSSSNEQFF. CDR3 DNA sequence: TGTGCCAGCAGCTTACTAAGCGGGAGTTCATCCAATGAGCAGTTCTTC. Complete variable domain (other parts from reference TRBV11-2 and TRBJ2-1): EAGVAQSPRYKIIEKRQSVAFWCNPISGHATLYWYQQILGQGPKLLIQFQNNGVVDDSQLPKDRFSAERLKGVDSTLKIQPAKLEDSAVYLCASSLLSGSSSNEQFFGPGTRLTVL.

The CDR3 DNA reads as TGTGCCAGTAGTGAATACCGGGACAGGGGGACTCAGCCCCAGCATTTT. It is translated as CASSEYRDRGTQPQHF. This chain joins TRBV19 and TRBJ1-5; TRBD1 matches at 11 bases. CDR1 is LNHDA, CDR2 SQIVND, per germline (reference sequence). The CDR3 consists of 16 residues. V was pared by 5 bases and J by 6 bases, with 9 bases of the junction left unmatched.

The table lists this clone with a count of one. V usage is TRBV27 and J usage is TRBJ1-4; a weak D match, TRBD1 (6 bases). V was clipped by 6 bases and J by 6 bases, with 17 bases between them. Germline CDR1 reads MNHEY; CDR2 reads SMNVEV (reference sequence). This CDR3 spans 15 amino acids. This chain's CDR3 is CASSPINRAHEKLFF. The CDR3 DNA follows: TGTGCCAGCAGCCCAATTAACAGGGCCCATGAAAAACTGTTTTTT. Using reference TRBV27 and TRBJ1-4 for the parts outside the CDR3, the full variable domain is EAQVTQNPRYLITVTGKKLTVTCSQNMNHEYMSWYRQDPGLGLRQIYYSMNVEVTDKGDVPEGYKVSRKEKRNFPLILESPSPNQTSLYFCASSPINRAHEKLFFGSGTQLSVL.

The CDR3 DNA follows: TGCGCCAGCAGCCAAGGTGCGGGAGGGGTCACTGAAGCTTTCTTT. Protein: CASSQGAGGVTEAFF. The J gene is TRBJ1-1, the V gene TRBV4-3; possible D gene TRBD1, 5 bases. The CDR3 loop spans 15 amino acids. With 1 base removed from V and 4 bases from J, the gap between germline ends came to 13 bases. Germline-derived CDR1 and CDR2 are LGHNA and YSLEER.

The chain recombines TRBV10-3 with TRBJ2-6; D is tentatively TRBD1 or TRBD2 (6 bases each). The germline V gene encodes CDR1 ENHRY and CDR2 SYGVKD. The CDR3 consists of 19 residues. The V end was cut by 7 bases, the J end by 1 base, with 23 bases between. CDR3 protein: CAITGSGPRGGSGANVLTF. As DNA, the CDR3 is TGTGCCATCACCGGATCCGGTCCCAGGGGAGGTTCTGGGGCCAACGTCCTGACTTTC.